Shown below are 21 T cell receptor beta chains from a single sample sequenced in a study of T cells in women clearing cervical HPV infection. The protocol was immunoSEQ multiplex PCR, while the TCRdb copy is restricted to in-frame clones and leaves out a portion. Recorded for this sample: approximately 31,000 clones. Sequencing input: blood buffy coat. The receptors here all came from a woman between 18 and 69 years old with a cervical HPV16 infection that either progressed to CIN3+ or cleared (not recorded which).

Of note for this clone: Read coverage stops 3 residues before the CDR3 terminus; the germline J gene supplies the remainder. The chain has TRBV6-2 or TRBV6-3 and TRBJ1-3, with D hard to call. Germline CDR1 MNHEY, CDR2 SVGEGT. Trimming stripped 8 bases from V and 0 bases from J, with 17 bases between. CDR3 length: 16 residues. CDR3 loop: CASQLQTTSSGNTIYF. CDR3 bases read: TGTGCCAGCCAACTTCAAACCACGAGCTCTGGAAACACC.

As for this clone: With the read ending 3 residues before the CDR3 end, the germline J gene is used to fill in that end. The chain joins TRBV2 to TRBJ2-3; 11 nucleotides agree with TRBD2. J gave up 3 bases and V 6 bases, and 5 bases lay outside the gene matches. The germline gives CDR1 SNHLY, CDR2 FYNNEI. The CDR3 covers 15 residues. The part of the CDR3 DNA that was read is TGTGCCAGCAGCCTACTAGCGGGAGAGACAGATACG. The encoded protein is CASSLLAGETDT. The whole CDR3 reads CASSLLAGETDTQYF.

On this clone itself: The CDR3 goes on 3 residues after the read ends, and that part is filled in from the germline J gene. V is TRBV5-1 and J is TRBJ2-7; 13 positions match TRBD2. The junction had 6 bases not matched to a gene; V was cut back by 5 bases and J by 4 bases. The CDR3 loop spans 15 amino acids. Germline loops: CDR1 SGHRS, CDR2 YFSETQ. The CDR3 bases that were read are TGCGCCAGCAGGAACGGACTAGCGGGGGATTACGAG. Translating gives CASRNGLAGDYE. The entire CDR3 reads CASRNGLAGDYEQYF.

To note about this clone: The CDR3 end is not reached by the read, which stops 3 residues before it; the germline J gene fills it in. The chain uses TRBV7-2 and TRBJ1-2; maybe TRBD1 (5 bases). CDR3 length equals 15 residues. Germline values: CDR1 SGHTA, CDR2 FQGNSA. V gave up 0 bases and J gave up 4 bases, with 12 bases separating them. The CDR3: CASSLARGSLYGYTF. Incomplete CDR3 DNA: TGTGCCAGCAGCTTAGCGAGGGGCTCCCTCTATGGC.

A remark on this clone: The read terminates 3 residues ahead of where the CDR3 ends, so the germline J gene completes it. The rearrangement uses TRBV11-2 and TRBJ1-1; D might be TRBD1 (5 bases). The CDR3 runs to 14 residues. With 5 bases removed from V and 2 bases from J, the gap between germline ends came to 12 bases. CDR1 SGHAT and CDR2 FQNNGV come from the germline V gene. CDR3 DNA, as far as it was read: TGTGCCAGCAGCCCGAGGGGCCACAACACTGAA. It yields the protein CASSPRGHNTE. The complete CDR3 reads CASSPRGHNTEAFF.

CDR3: CSAGGGPGELFF. CDR3 DNA (partial): TGCAGTGCCGGGGGTGGGCCGGGGGAG. V and J are TRBV20-1 and TRBJ2-2, with D maybe TRBD2 (6 bases). The read ends 3 residues early relative to the CDR3; the germline J gene fills the gap. The CDR3 spans 12 residues. The germline gives CDR1 DFQATT, CDR2 SNEGSKA (reference sequence). The V end was cut by 6 bases, the J end by 8 bases, with 13 bases between.

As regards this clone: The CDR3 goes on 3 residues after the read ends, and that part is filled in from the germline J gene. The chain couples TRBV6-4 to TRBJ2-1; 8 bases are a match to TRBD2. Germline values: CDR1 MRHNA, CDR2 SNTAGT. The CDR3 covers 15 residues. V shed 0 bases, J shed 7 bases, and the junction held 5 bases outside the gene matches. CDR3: CASSDSGGDMNEQFF. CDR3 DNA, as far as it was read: TGTGCCAGCAGTGACTCCGGGGGGGACATGAATGAG.

The chain's CDR3 is CASSPGTSESDTQYF. CDR3 bases read: TGTGCCAGCAGTCCCGGGACTTCGGAATCGGATACG. The chain combines TRBV28 with TRBJ2-3, with D maybe TRBD2 (6 bases). Sequencing ends 3 residues short of the CDR3 end; the germline J gene provides the rest. The V gene's germline CDR1 is MDHEN and CDR2 SYDVKM. The CDR3 loop spans 15 amino acids. Trimming left V 5 bases short and J 6 bases short, with 18 bases between.

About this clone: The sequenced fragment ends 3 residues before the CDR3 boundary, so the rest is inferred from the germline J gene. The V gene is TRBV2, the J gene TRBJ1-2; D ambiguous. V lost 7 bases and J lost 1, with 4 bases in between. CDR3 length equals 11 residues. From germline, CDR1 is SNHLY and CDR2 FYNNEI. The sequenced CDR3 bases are TGTGCCAGCACCTTTAACTATGGC. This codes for CASTFNYG. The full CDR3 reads CASTFNYGYTF.

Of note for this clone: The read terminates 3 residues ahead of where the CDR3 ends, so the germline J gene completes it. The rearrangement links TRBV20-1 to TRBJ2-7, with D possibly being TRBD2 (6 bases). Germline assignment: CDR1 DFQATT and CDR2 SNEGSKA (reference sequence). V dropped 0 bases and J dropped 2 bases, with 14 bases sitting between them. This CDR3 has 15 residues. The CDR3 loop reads CSAREEGHPPYEQYF. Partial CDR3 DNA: TGCAGTGCTAGAGAGGAGGGCCACCCCCCCTACGAG.

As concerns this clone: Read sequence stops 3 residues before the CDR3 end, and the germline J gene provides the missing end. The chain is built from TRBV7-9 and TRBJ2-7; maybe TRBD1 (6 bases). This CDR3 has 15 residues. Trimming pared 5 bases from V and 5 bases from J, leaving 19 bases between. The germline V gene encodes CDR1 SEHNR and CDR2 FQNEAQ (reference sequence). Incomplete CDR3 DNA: TGTGCCAGCAGCCCACCGGGACAAAGGGGACACGAG. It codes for CASSPPGQRGHE. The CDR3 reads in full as CASSPPGQRGHEQYF. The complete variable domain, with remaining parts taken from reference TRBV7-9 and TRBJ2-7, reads DTGVSQNPRHKITKRGQNVTFRCDPISEHNRLYWYRQTLGQGPEFLTYFQNEAQLEKSRLLSDRFSAERPKGSFSTLEIQRTEQGDSAMYLCASSPPGQRGHEQYFGPGTRLTVT.

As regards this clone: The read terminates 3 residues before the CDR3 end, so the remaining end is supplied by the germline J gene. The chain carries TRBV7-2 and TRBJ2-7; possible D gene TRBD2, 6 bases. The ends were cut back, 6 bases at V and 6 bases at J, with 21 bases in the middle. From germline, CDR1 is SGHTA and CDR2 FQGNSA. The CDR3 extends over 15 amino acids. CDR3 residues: CASSVSGHGGGEQYF. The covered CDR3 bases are TGTGCCAGCAGTGTAAGTGGACACGGGGGAGGCGAG.

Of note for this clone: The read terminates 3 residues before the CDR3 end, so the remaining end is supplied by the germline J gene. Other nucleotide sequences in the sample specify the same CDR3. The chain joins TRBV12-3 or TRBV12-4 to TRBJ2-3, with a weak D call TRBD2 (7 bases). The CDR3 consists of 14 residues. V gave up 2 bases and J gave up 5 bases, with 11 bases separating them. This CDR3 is CASSLRGGGDTQYF. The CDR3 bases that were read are TGTGCCAGCAGTTTACGCGGGGGCGGAGATACG.

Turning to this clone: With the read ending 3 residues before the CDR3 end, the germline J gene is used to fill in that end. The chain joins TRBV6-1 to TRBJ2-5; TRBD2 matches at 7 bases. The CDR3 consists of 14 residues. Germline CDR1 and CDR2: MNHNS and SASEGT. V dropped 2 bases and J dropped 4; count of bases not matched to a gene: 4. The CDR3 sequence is CASSEFWGGETQYF. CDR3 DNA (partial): TGTGCCAGCAGTGAATTTTGGGGGGGAGAGACC.

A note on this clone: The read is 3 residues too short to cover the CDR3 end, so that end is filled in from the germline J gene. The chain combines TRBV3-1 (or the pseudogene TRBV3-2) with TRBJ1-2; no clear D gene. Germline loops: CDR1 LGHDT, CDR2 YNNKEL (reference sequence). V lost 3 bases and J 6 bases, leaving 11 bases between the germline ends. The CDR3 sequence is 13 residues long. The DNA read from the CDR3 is TGTGCCAGCAGCCACCTCAGGCGGGATGGC. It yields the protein CASSHLRRDG. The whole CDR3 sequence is CASSHLRRDGYTF.

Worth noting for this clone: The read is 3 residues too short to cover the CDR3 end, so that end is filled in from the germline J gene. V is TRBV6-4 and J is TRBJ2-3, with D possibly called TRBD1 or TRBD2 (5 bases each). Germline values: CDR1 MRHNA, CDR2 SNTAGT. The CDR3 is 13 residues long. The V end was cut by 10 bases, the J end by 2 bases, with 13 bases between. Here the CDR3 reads CAKRGRLTDTQYF. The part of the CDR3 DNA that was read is TGTGCCAAGAGGGGTCGACTCACAGATACG.

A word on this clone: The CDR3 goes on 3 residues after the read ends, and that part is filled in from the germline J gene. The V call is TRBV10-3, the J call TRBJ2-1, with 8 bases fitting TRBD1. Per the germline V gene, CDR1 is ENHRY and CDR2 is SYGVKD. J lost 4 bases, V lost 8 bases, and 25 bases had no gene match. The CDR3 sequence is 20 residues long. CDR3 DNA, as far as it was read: TGTGCCATCGCCGGCCCCACGACAGGGGAGAGCCTGTTGGGATACAATGAG. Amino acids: CAIAGPTTGESLLGYNE. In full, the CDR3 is CAIAGPTTGESLLGYNEQFF.

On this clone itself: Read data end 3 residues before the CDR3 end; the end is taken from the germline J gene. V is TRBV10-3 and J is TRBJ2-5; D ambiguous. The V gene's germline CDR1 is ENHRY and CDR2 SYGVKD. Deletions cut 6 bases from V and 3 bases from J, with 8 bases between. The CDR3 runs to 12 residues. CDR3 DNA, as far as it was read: TGTGCCATCAGGGCAGGAGAAGAGACC. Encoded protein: CAIRAGEET. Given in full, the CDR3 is CAIRAGEETQYF.

The CDR3 DNA, read in part, is TGTGCCAGCACCAAGGACAGGGTAAACACTGAA. It translates to CASTKDRVNTE. The CDR3 reads in full as CASTKDRVNTEAFF. This sequence joins TRBV28 and TRBJ1-1, with 8 nucleotides matching TRBD1. The CDR3 extends 3 residues past the end of the read, so its final part is completed from the germline J gene. Trimming at V came to 7 bases and at J to 2 bases, leaving 6 bases not matched to a gene. Germline V gene data show CDR1 as MDHEN and CDR2 as SYDVKM. The CDR3 length is 14 residues.

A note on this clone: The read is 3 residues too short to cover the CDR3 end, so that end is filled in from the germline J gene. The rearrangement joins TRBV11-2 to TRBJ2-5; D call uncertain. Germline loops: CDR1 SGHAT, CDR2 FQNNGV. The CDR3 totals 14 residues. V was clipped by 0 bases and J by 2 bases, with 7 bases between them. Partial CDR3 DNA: TGTGCCAGCAGCTTAGATCTCCGTCAAGAGACC. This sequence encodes CASSLDLRQET. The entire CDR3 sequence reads CASSLDLRQETQYF.

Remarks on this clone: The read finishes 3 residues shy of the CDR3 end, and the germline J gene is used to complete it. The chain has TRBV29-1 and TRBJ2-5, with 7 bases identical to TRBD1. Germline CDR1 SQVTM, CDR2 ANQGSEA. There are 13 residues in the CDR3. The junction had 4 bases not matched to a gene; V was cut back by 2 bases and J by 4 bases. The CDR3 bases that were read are TGCAGCGTTGAACCAGACAGGGCAGAGACC. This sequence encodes CSVEPDRAET. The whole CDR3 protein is CSVEPDRAETQYF.